This TCR beta chain emerged from a study of T-cell reconstitution after alpha-beta-depleted transplantation in children. This clonotype occurred a few times. Unique molecular identifiers were incorporated into the prepared TCRbeta library. In TCRdb, the PCR reads were re-called with MiXCR into one record per CDR3 protein. The sample includes roughly 590,000 distinct CDR3 sequences, 15% to 20% of them seen just once. The origin of this receptor is a human donor who donated a stem cell graft to a child with acute myeloid leukemia. This sample comprised PBMCs from the stem cell graft donor, obtained from the stem cell graft.

The CDR3 loop is CASSQVYEQYF. The CDR3 nucleotides are TGTGCCAGCAGCCAAGTATACGAGCAGTACTTC. The J gene is TRBJ2-7, the V gene TRBV14; D is undetermined. Trimming shortened V by 1 base and J by 4 bases, and 2 bases separated the two germline ends. The germline gives CDR1 SGHDN, CDR2 FVKESK. The CDR3 is 11 residues long. Full variable domain (rest looked up from reference TRBV14 and TRBJ2-7): EAGVTQFPSHSVIEKGQTVTLRCDPISGHDNLYWYRRVMGKEIKFLLHFVKESKQDESGMPNNRFLAERTGGTYSTLKVQPAELEDSGVYFCASSQVYEQYFGPGTRLTVT.